Shown below are 12 T cell receptor beta chains from a single sample sequenced in a study of radiation and T cells in renal cell carcinoma. Treatment meaning: 15 Gy SBRT to primary tumor, nephrectomy 4 weeks later. Here immunoSEQ multiplex PCR was the method, and the copy in TCRdb shows in-frame clones only, minus some. The data hold 15,000 to 20,000 clones, with around 55% observed a single time. This sample comprised tumor tissue, obtained from a patient whose treatment included radiotherapy and nephrectomy. All receptors come from a man in his forties or fifties with renal cell carcinoma.

The chain uses TRBV10-3 and TRBJ1-1; 7 nucleotides line up with TRBD1. CDR1 and CDR2 from the germline V gene are ENHRY and SYGVKD. V was pared by 4 bases and J by 0 bases, with 8 bases of the junction left unmatched. The CDR3 runs 16 residues. CDR3 sequence: CAISGTGTVMNTEAFF. The DNA of the CDR3 is TGTGCCATCAGTGGAACCGGGACAGTTATGAACACTGAAGCTTTCTTT.

The count of this clone is one. This chain links TRBV9 with TRBJ2-3; 11 bases are a match to TRBD2. CDR1 is SGDLS, CDR2 YYNGEE, per germline. J was trimmed by 0 bases and V by 0 bases; bases with no gene match: 9. The CDR3 covers 19 residues. This CDR3 reads CASSVGLAGPTGSTDTQYF. CDR3 nucleotides: TGTGCCAGCAGCGTAGGACTAGCGGGGCCCACGGGAAGCACAGATACGCAGTATTTT.

This clone was seen a few times. The chain uses TRBV30 and TRBJ1-3, with D perhaps TRBD1 (6 bases). Germline V gene data show CDR1 as GTSNPN and CDR2 as SVGIG (reference sequence). Trimming stripped 0 bases from V and 4 bases from J, with 19 bases between. The CDR3 is made up of 17 amino acids. The CDR3 coding sequence is TGTGCCTGGAGTGTAAGATGGGGGGCTGGTTCCGGAAACACCATATATTTT. It is translated as CAWSVRWGAGSGNTIYF.

The chain employs TRBV18 and TRBJ2-7; D remains unclear. The CDR3 is 14 amino acids. Germline CDR1 and CDR2: KGHSH and LQKENI. Between the trimmed V and J ends, which lost 3 bases and 2 bases, there was a span of 11 bases. CDR3 nucleotide sequence: TGTGCCAGCTCACCCTCCAGCGCACCCTACGAGCAGTACTTC. Translation: CASSPSSAPYEQYF. Full variable domain (remainder filled in from reference TRBV18 and TRBJ2-7): NAGVMQNPRHLVRRRGQEARLRCSPMKGHSHVYWYRQLPEEGLKFMVYLQKENIIDESGMPKERFSAEFPKEGPSILRIQQVVRGDSAAYFCASSPSSAPYEQYFGPGTRLTVT.

A few counts support this clone. J is TRBJ2-3 and V is TRBV4-3; 11 nucleotides align to TRBD2. V lost 4 bases to trimming and J lost 2 bases; unmatched junction nucleotides: 5. CDR1 and CDR2 (germline): LGHNA, YSLEER. This CDR3 region has 16 residues. CDR3 in DNA: TGCGCCAGCAGCCCGACTAGCGGGGATATCACAGATACGCAGTATTTT. Its translation is CASSPTSGDITDTQYF.

J is TRBJ2-7 and V is TRBV2; 8 positions match TRBD1. V lost 6 bases to trimming and J lost 3 bases; unmatched junction nucleotides: 10. The CDR3 sequence is 15 residues long. CDR1 and CDR2 (germline): SNHLY, FYNNEI. CDR3 protein: CASRVTGGGYYEQYF. The DNA for the CDR3 is TGTGCCAGCAGGGTTACAGGGGGAGGTTACTACGAGCAGTACTTC.

The CDR3 spells CASSQGRGFYEQYF. The CDR3 bases are TGTGCCAGCAGCCAAGGGAGAGGGTTCTACGAGCAGTACTTC. The chain recombines TRBV4-2 with TRBJ2-7, with D tentatively TRBD2 (5 bases). CDR1 and CDR2 (germline): LGHNA, YNFKEQ. The CDR3 consists of 14 residues. Between the trimmed V and J ends, which lost 1 base and 3 bases, there was a span of 10 bases.

This clone has at least ten counts. V is TRBV30 and J is TRBJ1-6, with TRBD1 matching over 7 bases. The germline gives CDR1 GTSNPN, CDR2 SVGIG (reference sequence). The V and J ends lost 1 base and 7 bases, in that order; junction bases with no gene match: 1. CDR3 size: 13 residues. This CDR3 reads CAWSGQGNSPLHF. The CDR3 DNA is TGTGCCTGGAGTGGACAGGGAAATTCACCCCTCCACTTT.

J is TRBJ2-1 and V is TRBV7-6; D not resolved. The CDR3 has 14 residues. V was clipped by 1 base and J by 9 bases, with 13 bases between them. In germline, CDR1 is SGHVS, CDR2 FNYEAQ. The CDR3 here is CASSLGKAVAEQFF. CDR3 nucleotides: TGTGCCAGCAGCTTAGGGAAAGCTGTTGCTGAGCAGTTCTTC.

The sample holds one count of this clone. The gene calls are TRBV13 and TRBJ2-2; no clear D. Between the trimmed V and J ends, which lost 1 base and 7 bases, there was a span of 7 bases. Germline V CDR1 and CDR2: PRHDT, FYEKMQ (reference sequence). The CDR3 totals 13 residues. CDR3 in amino acids: CASSLESSGELFF. CDR3 DNA sequence: TGTGCCAGCAGCTTAGAGTCTAGCGGGGAGCTGTTTTTT.

V and J are TRBV7-2 and TRBJ1-5, with no clear D. Trimming shortened V by 1 base and J by 4 bases, and 5 bases separated the two germline ends. CDR1 is SGHTA and CDR2 is FQGNSA in the germline V gene. This CDR3 has 13 residues. In DNA, the CDR3 is TGTGCCAGCAGCTTAGATCCGAATCAGCCCCAGCATTTT. This sequence encodes CASSLDPNQPQHF.

The rearrangement uses TRBV10-3 and TRBJ1-2; no clear D gene. The CDR3 is 13 residues long. From germline, CDR1 is ENHRY and CDR2 SYGVKD. V lost 4 bases to trimming and J lost 1 base, with 7 bases between them. The CDR3 DNA reads TGTGCCATCAGTGGCCAGCATAACTATGGCTACACCTTC. Translated, it gives CAISGQHNYGYTF.